This T cell receptor beta chain appears in the sequencing data of a study of T-cell reconstitution after alpha-beta-depleted transplantation in children. V trimming: 6 bases; J trimming: 9 bases; junction bases outside the gene matches: 3. CDR3 length: 12 residues. Germline V CDR1 and CDR2: SGHNT, YENEEA. The TCRbeta library was prepared with unique molecular identifiers. One entry per CDR3 protein results from TCRdb running MiXCR on the PCR reads. There are hundreds of thousands of distinct CDR3 sequences in the sample; roughly an eighth occur only once, and approximately 5.4% lies in the top ten. The source material was PBMCs from the stem cell graft donor, sampled from the stem cell graft. The TCR sequence derives from a human donor who donated a stem cell graft to a child with combined immunodeficiency. This rearrangement joins TRBV11-3 to TRBJ2-1, with 9 bases identical to TRBD1. The DNA for the CDR3 is TGTGCCAGCAGTCGGACAGGGGCTGAGCAGTTCTTC. This gives the protein CASSRTGAEQFF.